This T cell receptor beta chain was recovered during a study of T-cell reconstitution after alpha-beta-depleted transplantation in children. Trimming stripped 3 bases from V and 5 bases from J, with 8 bases between. There are 13 residues in the CDR3. From germline, CDR1 is LNHDA and CDR2 SQIVND (reference sequence). Using unique molecular identifiers, the investigators prepared the TCRbeta library. TCRdb re-called the PCR reads through MiXCR, storing one row per CDR3 protein. The sample holds roughly 500,000 distinct CDR3 sequences, around 17% seen once. The receptor comes from a human donor who donated a stem cell graft to a child with acute lymphoblastic leukemia. The sample in question was PBMCs from the stem cell graft donor, obtained from the stem cell graft. V usage is TRBV19 and J usage is TRBJ1-5; no reliable D call. CDR3: CASSMAYHQPQHF. DNA for the CDR3: TGTGCCAGTAGTATGGCATATCATCAGCCCCAGCATTTT.